The clone carrying this T cell receptor (beta chain) was observed a handful of times. Other DNA sequences of this sample code for an identical CDR3. Data came from immunoSEQ multiplex PCR; TCRdb stores just in-frame clones and leaves some out. Of approximately 62,000 clones detected, around 89% appear once; the ten largest clones hold over 9%. These data belong to a study of OX40 agonist ivuxolimab in advanced cancers. This CDR3 comprises 12 residues. Trimming took 5 bases from V and 0 from J, leaving 2 bases between them. Per germline, CDR1 LNHDA and CDR2 SQIVND (reference sequence). Source: CD4+ or CD8+ T cells sorted from blood, taken in a trial of the OX40 agonist ivuxolimab. J is TRBJ2-1 and V is TRBV19; D gene unclear. The receptor comes from an adult with an advanced solid tumor such as melanoma, head and neck, liver or kidney cancer. The CDR3 nucleotides are TGTGCCAGTAGTCCCTCCTACAATGAGCAGTTCTTC. Protein sequence: CASSPSYNEQFF.